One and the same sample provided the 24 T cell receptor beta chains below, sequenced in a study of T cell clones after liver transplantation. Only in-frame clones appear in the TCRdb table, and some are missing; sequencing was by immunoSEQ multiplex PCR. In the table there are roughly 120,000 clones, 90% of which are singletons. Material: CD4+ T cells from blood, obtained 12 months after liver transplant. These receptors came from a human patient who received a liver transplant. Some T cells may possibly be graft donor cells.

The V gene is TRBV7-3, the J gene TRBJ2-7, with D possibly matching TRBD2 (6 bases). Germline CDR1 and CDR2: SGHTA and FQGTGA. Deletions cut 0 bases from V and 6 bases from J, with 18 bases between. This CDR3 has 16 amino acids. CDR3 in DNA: TGTGCCAGCAGCTTAACTCGTCTAGACAACGGGGGCGAGCAGTACTTC. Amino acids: CASSLTRLDNGGEQYF.

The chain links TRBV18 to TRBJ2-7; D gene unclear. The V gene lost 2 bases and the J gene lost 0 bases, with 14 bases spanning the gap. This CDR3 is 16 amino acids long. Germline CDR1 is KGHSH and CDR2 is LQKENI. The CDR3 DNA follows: TGTGCCAGCTCACCAGTGCGGCAGGCTAACTCCTACGAGCAGTACTTC. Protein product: CASSPVRQANSYEQYF.

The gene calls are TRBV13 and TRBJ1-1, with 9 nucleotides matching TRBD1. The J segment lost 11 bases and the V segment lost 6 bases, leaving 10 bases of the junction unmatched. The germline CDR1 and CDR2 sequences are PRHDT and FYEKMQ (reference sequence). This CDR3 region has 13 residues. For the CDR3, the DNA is TGTGCCAGCAGACGTACAGGGGGCAGGAATGCTTTCTTT. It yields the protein CASRRTGGRNAFF.

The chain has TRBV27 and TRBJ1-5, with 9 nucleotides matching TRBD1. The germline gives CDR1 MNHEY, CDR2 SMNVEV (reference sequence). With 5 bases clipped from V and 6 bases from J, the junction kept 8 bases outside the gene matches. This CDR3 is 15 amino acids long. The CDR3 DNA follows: TGTGCCAGCAGTCACCGGACAGGGGTTGGTCAGCCCCAGCATTTT. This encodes CASSHRTGVGQPQHF.

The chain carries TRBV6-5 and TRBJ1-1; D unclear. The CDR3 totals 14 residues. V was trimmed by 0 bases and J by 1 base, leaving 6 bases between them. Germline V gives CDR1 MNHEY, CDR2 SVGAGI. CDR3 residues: CASSYSRGNTEAFF. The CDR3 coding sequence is TGTGCCAGCAGTTACTCGCGGGGGAACACTGAAGCTTTCTTT.

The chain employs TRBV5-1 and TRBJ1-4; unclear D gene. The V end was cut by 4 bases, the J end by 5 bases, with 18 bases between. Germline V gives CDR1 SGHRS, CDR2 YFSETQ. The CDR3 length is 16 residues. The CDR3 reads CASSASQGSPNEKLFF. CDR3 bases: TGCGCCAGCAGCGCCTCCCAAGGGTCCCCAAATGAAAAACTGTTTTTT.

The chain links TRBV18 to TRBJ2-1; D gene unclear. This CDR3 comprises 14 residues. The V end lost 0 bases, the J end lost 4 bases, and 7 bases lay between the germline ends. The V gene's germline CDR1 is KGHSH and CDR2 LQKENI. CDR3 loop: CASSPPGRYNEQFF. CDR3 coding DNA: TGTGCCAGCTCACCACCCGGGCGGTACAATGAGCAGTTCTTC.

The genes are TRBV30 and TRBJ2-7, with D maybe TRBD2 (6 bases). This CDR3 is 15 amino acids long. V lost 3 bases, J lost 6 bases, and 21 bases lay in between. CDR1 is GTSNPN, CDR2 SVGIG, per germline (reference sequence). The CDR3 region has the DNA TGTGCCTGGAGCTATCCTCAACCTTGGGAGGCCGAGCAGTACTTC. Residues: CAWSYPQPWEAEQYF.

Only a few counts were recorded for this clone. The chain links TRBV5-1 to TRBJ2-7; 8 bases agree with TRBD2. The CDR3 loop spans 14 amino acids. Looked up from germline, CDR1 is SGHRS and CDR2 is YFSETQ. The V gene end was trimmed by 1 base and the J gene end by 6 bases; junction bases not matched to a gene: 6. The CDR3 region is CASSLKRELSEQYF. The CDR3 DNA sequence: TGCGCCAGCAGCTTGAAGCGGGAGCTCAGCGAGCAGTACTTC.

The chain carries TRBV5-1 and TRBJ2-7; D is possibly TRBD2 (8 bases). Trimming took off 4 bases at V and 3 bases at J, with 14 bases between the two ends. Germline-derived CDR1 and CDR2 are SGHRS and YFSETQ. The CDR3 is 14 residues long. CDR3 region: CASSREGAGYEQYF. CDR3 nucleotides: TGCGCCAGCAGCCGGGAGGGGGCAGGCTACGAGCAGTACTTC.

In DNA form, the CDR3 reads TGCGCCAGCAGCTCCCAGGGGAACACTGAAGCTTTCTTT. Residues: CASSSQGNTEAFF. The chain combines TRBV5-1 with TRBJ1-1; perhaps TRBD1 as D (5 bases). CDR3 size: 13 residues. CDR1 and CDR2 (germline): SGHRS, YFSETQ. V lost 3 bases, J lost 1 base, and 7 bases lay in between.

The CDR3 DNA is TGTGCCAGCAGCTTCCCATCGGGGGCGGGAAGGGAGACCCAGTACTTC. This codes for CASSFPSGAGRETQYF. The chain joins TRBV7-6 to TRBJ2-5; D is tentatively TRBD1 or TRBD2 (6 bases each). The CDR3 extends over 16 amino acids. V was clipped by 3 bases and J by 5 bases, with 19 bases between them. Germline lookup yields CDR1 SGHVS and CDR2 FNYEAQ.

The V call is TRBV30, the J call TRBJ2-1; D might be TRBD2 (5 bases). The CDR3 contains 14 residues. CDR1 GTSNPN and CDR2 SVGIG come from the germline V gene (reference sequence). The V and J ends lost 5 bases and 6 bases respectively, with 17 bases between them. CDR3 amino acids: CAWDGLNFSNEQFF. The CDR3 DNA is TGTGCCTGGGATGGACTTAACTTCTCCAATGAGCAGTTCTTC. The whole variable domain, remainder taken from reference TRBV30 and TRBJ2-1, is SQTIHQWPATLVQPVGSPLSLECTVEGTSNPNLYWYRQAAGRGLQLLFYSVGIGQISSEVPQNLSASRPQDRQFILSSKKLLLSDSGFYLCAWDGLNFSNEQFFGPGTRLTVL.

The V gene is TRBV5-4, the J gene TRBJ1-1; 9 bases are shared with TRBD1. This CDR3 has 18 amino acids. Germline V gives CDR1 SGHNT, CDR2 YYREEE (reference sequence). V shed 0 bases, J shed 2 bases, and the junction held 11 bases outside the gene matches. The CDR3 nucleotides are TGTGCCAGCAGCTTGGACAGGGGGCGCCGGGGGGCCAACACTGAAGCTTTCTTT. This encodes CASSLDRGRRGANTEAFF. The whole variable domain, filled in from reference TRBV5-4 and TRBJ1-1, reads ETGVTQSPTHLIKTRGQQVTLRCSSQSGHNTVSWYQQALGQGPQFIFQYYREEENGRGNFPPRFSGLQFPNYSSELNVNALELDDSALYLCASSLDRGRRGANTEAFFGQGTRLTVV.

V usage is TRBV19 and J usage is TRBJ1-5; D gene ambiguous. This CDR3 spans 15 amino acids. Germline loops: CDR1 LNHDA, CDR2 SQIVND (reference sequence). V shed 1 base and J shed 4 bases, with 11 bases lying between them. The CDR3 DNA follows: TGTGCCAGTAGTATAGTTGGCCAGAATAATCAGCCCCAGCATTTT. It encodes CASSIVGQNNQPQHF.

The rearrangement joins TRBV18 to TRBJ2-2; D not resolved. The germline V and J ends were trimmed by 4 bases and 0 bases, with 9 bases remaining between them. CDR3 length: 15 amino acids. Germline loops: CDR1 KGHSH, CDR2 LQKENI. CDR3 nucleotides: TGTGCCAGCTCACGGGATACACCGAACACCGGGGAGCTGTTTTTT. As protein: CASSRDTPNTGELFF.

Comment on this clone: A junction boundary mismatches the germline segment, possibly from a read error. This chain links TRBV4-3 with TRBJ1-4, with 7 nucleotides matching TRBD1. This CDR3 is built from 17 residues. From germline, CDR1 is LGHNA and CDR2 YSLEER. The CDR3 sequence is CASSQVFLGQKNERLFF. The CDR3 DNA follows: TGCGCCAGCAGCCAAGTATTTCTGGGACAGAAAAATGAAAGACTGTTTTTT.

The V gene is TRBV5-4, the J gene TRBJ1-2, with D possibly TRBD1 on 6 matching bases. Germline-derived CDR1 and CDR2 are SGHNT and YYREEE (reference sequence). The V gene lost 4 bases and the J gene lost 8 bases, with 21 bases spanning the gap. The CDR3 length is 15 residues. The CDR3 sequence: CASSPTLTGFHGYTF. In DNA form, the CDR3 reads TGTGCCAGCAGCCCTACCCTAACAGGGTTTCACGGCTACACCTTC.

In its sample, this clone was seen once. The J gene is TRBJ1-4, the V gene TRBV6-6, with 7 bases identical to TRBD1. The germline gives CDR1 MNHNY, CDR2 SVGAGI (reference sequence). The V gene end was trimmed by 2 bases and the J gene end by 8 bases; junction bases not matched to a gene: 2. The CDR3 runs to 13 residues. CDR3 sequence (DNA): TGTGCCAGCAGTTACGCGACAGGGGAAAAACTGTTTTTT. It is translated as CASSYATGEKLFF.

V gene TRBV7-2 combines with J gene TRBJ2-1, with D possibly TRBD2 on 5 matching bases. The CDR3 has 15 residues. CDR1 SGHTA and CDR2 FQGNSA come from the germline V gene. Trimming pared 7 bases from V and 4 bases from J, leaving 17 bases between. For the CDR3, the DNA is TGTGCCAGCATTTTAGGGCCTAGCACTTACAATGAGCAGTTCTTC. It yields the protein CASILGPSTYNEQFF. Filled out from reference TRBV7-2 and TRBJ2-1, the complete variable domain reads GAGVSQSPSNKVTEKGKDVELRCDPISGHTALYWYRQSLGQGLEFLIYFQGNSAPDKSGLPSDRFSAERTGGSVSTLTIQRTQQEDSAVYLCASILGPSTYNEQFFGPGTRLTVL.

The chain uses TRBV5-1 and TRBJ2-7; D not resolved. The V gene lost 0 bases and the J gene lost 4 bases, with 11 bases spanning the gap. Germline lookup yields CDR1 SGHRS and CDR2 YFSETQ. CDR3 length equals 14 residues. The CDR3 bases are TGCGCCAGCAGCTTGGGGATGACGGGTTACGAGCAGTACTTC. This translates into CASSLGMTGYEQYF.

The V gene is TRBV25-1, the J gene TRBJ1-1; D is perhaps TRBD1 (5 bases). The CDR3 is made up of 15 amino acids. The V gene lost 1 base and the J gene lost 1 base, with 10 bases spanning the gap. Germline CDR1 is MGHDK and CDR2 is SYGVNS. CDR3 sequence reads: CASSESAGRNTEAFF. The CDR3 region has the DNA TGTGCCAGCAGTGAATCTGCAGGGCGGAACACTGAAGCTTTCTTT. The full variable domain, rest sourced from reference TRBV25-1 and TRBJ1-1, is EADIYQTPRYLVIGTGKKITLECSQTMGHDKMYWYQQDPGMELHLIHYSYGVNSTEKGDLSSESTVSRIRTEHFPLTLESARPSHTSQYLCASSESAGRNTEAFFGQGTRLTVV.

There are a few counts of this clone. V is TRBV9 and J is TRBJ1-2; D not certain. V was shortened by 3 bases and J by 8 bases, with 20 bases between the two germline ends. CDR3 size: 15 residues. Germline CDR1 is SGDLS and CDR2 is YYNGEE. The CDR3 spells CASSGYGQSSGGYTF. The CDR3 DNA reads TGTGCCAGCAGCGGTTACGGGCAGTCGTCGGGAGGCTACACCTTC.

CDR3 amino acids: CASGSLLSNTGELFF. CDR3 bases: TGTGCCAGCGGTTCATTGCTCTCGAACACCGGGGAGCTGTTTTTT. V gene TRBV7-9 combines with J gene TRBJ2-2; D is ambiguous. Germline V gene lookup returns CDR1 SEHNR and CDR2 FQNEAQ (reference sequence). The CDR3 loop spans 15 amino acids. Trimming cost V 8 bases and J 0 bases, with 13 bases left between them.